This paragraph covers one T cell receptor beta chain sequence. This entry is derived from a study of CD8+CD57+ T cells in acquired aplastic anemia. It was genomic DNA that served as the template for profiling TCR beta VDJ and CDR3. TCRdb reprocessed the reads with MiXCR, giving one entry per CDR3 protein. The repertoire holds around 170,000 distinct CDR3 sequences, with under 75% as singletons. The V and J ends lost 5 bases and 0 bases, in that order; junction bases with no gene match: 11. CDR1 and CDR2 from the germline V gene are MNHNS and SASEGT. The CDR3 runs to 18 residues. Sequenced: sorted CD4+, CD8+, or CD8+CD57+ T cells (not recorded which) from PBMCs. The chain recombines TRBV6-1 with TRBJ2-3; 10 nucleotides line up with TRBD1. The clonotype comes from a human donor in good health. CDR3 in DNA: TGTGCCAGCAGTTACAGTTGGACAGGGGGATGGAGCACAGATACGCAGTATTTT. It yields the protein CASSYSWTGGWSTDTQYF.